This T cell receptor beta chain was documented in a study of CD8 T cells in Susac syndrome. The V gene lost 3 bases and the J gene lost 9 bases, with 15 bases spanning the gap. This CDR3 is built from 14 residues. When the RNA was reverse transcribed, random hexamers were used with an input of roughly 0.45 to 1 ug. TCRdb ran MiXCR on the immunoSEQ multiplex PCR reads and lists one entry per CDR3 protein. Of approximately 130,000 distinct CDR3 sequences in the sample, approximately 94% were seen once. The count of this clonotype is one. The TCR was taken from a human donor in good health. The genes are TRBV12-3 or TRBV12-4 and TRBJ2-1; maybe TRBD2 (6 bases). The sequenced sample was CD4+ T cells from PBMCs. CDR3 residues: CASSFLWRAGEQFF. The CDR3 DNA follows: TGTGCCAGCAGTTTTCTTTGGAGGGCCGGTGAGCAGTTCTTC.